This T cell receptor beta chain originates from a study of cytomegalovirus exposure and HLA in healthy donors. It was with 60 Vbeta and 13 Jbeta primers that the PCR ran. TCRdb's copy holds only in-frame clones and misses some; the assay was immunoSEQ multiplex PCR. Of 150,000 to 200,000 clones detected, 70% to 75% appear once; the ten largest clones hold around 4.6%. Sequenced input: PBMCs. The receptor was isolated from a man aged 18 to 30 in good health and CMV-seropositive.

In DNA, the CDR3 is TGTGCCAGCAGCTCGCCCTGGACATATCTAGCCAAAAACATTCAGTACTTC. It translates to CASSSPWTYLAKNIQYF. The J gene is TRBJ2-4, the V gene TRBV11-3; maybe TRBD1 (5 bases). The CDR3 loop spans 17 amino acids. Trimming cost V 4 bases and J 0 bases, with 16 bases left between them. The germline V gene has CDR1 SGHNT and CDR2 YENEEA.